This T cell receptor (beta chain) was sequenced in a study of blood T cell repertoires in COVID-19. Study summary: The United States, Italy and Spain were the sources of the acute and convalescent COVID-19 samples.

Assay: immunoSEQ multiplex PCR; the TCRdb copy retains only in-frame clones and omits some. The repertoire holds hundreds of thousands of clones, with 70% to 90% as singletons. Participant-reported clinical history was the basis for cohort assignment. This CDR3 has 15 residues. Trimming at V came to 6 bases and at J to 5 bases, leaving 8 bases not matched to a gene. Germline CDR1 SGHTA, CDR2 FQGNSA. V and J are TRBV7-2 and TRBJ2-5, with TRBD2 matching over 11 bases. The TCR was taken from a woman between 50 and 59 years old with acute COVID-19. The sequencing sample was made of PBMCs or T cells enriched from blood (not recorded which). CDR3 region: CASSLTSGAAETQYF. The CDR3 coding sequence is TGTGCCAGCAGTCTGACTAGCGGGGCGGCGGAGACCCAGTACTTC.